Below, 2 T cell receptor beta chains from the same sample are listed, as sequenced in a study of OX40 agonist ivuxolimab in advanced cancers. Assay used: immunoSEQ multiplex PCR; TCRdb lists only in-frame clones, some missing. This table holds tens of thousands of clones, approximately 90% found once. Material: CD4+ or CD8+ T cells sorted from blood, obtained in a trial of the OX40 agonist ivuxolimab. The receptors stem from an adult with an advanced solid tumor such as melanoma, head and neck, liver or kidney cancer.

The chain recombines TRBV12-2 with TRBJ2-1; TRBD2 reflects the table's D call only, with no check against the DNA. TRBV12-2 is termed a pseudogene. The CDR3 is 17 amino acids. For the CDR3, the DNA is TGTGCAAGTCGCTTAGTGGACGAGCGGGAGGGCCTCAATGAGCAGTTCTTC. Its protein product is CASRLVDEREGLNEQFF.

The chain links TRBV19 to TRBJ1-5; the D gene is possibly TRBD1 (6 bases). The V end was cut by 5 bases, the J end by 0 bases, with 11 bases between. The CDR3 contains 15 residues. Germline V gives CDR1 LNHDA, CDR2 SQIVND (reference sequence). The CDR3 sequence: CASSPGGHSNQPQHF. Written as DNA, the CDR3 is TGTGCCAGTAGTCCCGGGGGACATAGCAATCAGCCCCAGCATTTT.